This T cell receptor (beta chain) was sequenced during a study of blood T cell repertoires in COVID-19 (dated by TCRdb to the early 2020s). Looking at the study overall: Samples covering the acute and convalescent phases of COVID-19 were provided by collaborators in the United States, Italy and Spain. The material from the prospective study consisted of cDNA or gDNA derived from T cells, B-cell-depleted T cells, or PBMCs. Subjects who had been exposed to COVID-19, were actively infected with it, or had recovered from it provided the deeply sampled blood TCRbeta repertoires that made up the dataset. The repertoires were released in a freely available public database intended as a resource for research on the immune response to SARS-CoV-2. The samples were drawn from two sources: the first 160 participants of the ongoing ImmuneRACE study, and fewer than 1,500 subjects contributed by 6 global collaborators. Nearly every sample came with metadata listing a de-identified subject ID, COVID-19 status, age in years and sex. Where available, HLA class I and class II types were taken from metadata supplied by the sample provider and were not determined by assay-based typing. The paper as a whole reports these results and caveats: The quantity of clinical and demographic metadata differed by source and by participant and was supplied without curation.

Worth noting for this clone: This clone's antigen is unknown. Qualities for individual bases were not recorded, and no much larger clone is one base off.

Each collaborating institution followed its own protocols to collect whole blood in K2EDTA tubes. For TCRbeta analysis, collaborators shipped samples as frozen whole blood, isolated PBMCs, or DNA extracted from either of those sample types. The immunoSEQ Assay, a bias-controlled multiplex PCR, was used to amplify TCRbeta CDR3 regions from genomic DNA. Processing in the source paper ran as follows. Within the assay, amplification of reference gene primers was used to estimate how many nucleated cells each sample contained. To quantify the absolute abundance of each unique TCRbeta CDR3 rearrangement, sequence reads were collapsed and filtered. For each sample, productive Simpson clonality was calculated as the square root of Simpson's diversity index across productive rearrangements. Here the immuneACCESS table is served through TCRdb, limited to in-frame sequences with V and J called. Missing clones are a known gap in these copies; in checked studies unresolved V genes cover under half, and the rest lacks a known reason. V, J and clone size are taken as reported in that table, and D and trimming were inferred from the DNA itself. The sample table records 10,000 to 15,000 clones; around 82% of these occur just once. Roughly 32% of the sample is held by the ten biggest clonotypes.

The V end gives up 0 bases and the J end 3 bases, leaving 2 bases in the junction not matched to a gene. CDR1 and CDR2, looked up from the germline V gene, are MNHEY and SVGAGI. The CDR3, cysteine through phenylalanine, is 15 amino acids long. Only the CDR3 part of the read is kept: 45 bases, read in frame from the first base. The TCR comes from a human donor in a cohort sampled during active COVID-19. Sequenced: peripheral blood. Recombination connected TRBV6-5 to TRBJ1-5, with 7 central nucleotides matching TRBD1. The DNA sequence is TGTGCCAGCAGTTACTCAGGGACAGACAATCAGCCCCAGCATTTT. Its protein product is CASSYSGTDNQPQHF.